This T cell receptor (beta chain) was sequenced during a study of blood T cell repertoires in COVID-19. Across the whole study: Sites in the United States, Italy and Spain provided acute and convalescent COVID-19 samples. T cells, B-cell-depleted T cells, or PBMCs provided the cDNA or gDNA that served as material.

Per the original methods: It was from reference gene primer amplification that nucleated cell counts were estimated. Profiled with immunoSEQ multiplex PCR; TCRdb holds only in-frame clones, not every one. The V and J calls and clone size come from that table; D and trimming were worked out from the DNA. The repertoire includes about 150,000 clones, approximately 87% of them detected once, and around 8.6% sits in the top ten. Germline CDR1 reads KGHDR; CDR2 reads SFDVKD. Trimming at V came to 5 bases and at J to 2 bases, leaving 7 bases not matched to a gene. The CDR3 extends over 18 amino acids. The chain uses TRBV24-1 and TRBJ2-3, with TRBD2 matching over 15 bases. The TCR originated in a woman aged 45-59 years with active or convalescent COVID-19. The sample was peripheral blood. CDR3 loop: CATSGRGTSGRHTDTQYF. Here the CDR3 DNA reads TGTGCCACCAGTGGGCGAGGGACTAGCGGGAGGCACACAGATACGCAGTATTTT.